Below, 19 T cell receptor beta chains from the same sample are listed, as sequenced in a study of cytomegalovirus exposure and HLA in healthy donors. In the PCR, 60 Vbeta and 13 Jbeta primers were used. The repertoire was sequenced with immunoSEQ multiplex PCR; TCRdb's copy has only in-frame clones and lacks some. The sample lists fewer than 150,000 clones; roughly 70% were seen once. The source material was PBMCs. These TCRs come from a man aged 30 to 45 in good health and CMV-seronegative.

V is TRBV7-9 and J is TRBJ1-5; the D is unclear. The ends were cut back, 3 bases at V and 7 bases at J, with 10 bases in the middle. Per germline, CDR1 SEHNR and CDR2 FQNEAQ (reference sequence). There are 13 residues in the CDR3. CDR3: CASSFEGVQPQHF. For the CDR3, the DNA is TGTGCCAGCAGCTTTGAGGGAGTCCAGCCCCAGCATTTT.

The V gene is TRBV4-2, the J gene TRBJ2-1; tentatively, D is TRBD1 (5 bases). This CDR3 spans 17 amino acids. V gave up 0 bases and J gave up 2 bases, with 14 bases separating them. The germline CDR1 and CDR2 sequences are LGHNA and YNFKEQ. CDR3 DNA sequence: TGTGCCAGCAGCCAAGAGCCCCCGACAGCTACCTACAATGAGCAGTTCTTC. Its protein product is CASSQEPPTATYNEQFF.

This chain joins TRBV19 and TRBJ2-7, with 12 bases that match TRBD2. The length of the CDR3 is 15 residues. Germline assignment: CDR1 LNHDA and CDR2 SQIVND (reference sequence). The junction had 6 bases not matched to a gene; V was cut back by 4 bases and J by 5 bases. CDR3 residues: CASSTPTSGRDEQYF. CDR3 nucleotides: TGTGCCAGTAGTACCCCGACTAGCGGGAGAGACGAGCAGTACTTC. The variable domain in full, completed from reference TRBV19 and TRBJ2-7, reads DGGITQSPKYLFRKEGQNVTLSCEQNLNHDAMYWYRQDPGQGLRLIYYSQIVNDFQKGDIAEGYSVSREKKESFPLTVTSAQKNPTAFYLCASSTPTSGRDEQYFGPGTRLTVT.

This clone has a single count. This chain joins TRBV27 and TRBJ1-5, with 10 bases aligning to TRBD1. The CDR3 covers 14 residues. The V gene end was trimmed by 8 bases and the J gene end by 7 bases; junction bases not matched to a gene: 8. Germline CDR1 and CDR2: MNHEY and SMNVEV (reference sequence). Here the CDR3 reads CASSTGGAGQPQHF. The CDR3 DNA sequence: TGTGCCAGCTCGACAGGGGGCGCGGGGCAGCCCCAGCATTTT.

This sequence joins TRBV27 and TRBJ1-1; D unclear. Germline V gives CDR1 MNHEY, CDR2 SMNVEV (reference sequence). The length of the CDR3 is 13 residues. V was shortened by 4 bases and J by 4 bases, with 10 bases between the two germline ends. The CDR3 loop is CASSYKGGTEAFF. The DNA of the CDR3 is TGTGCCAGCAGTTATAAGGGAGGCACTGAAGCTTTCTTT.

The chain combines TRBV4-3 with TRBJ1-2; D possibly corresponds to TRBD1 (5 bases). Germline CDR1 and CDR2: LGHNA and YSLEER. This CDR3 is built from 16 residues. V was clipped by 0 bases and J by 5 bases, with 16 bases between them. CDR3 nucleotides: TGCGCCAGCAGCCAAGAAAACAGACCGGGGGTTTATGGCTACACCTTC. It yields the protein CASSQENRPGVYGYTF.

The chain is built from TRBV2 and TRBJ2-7; 12 nucleotides match TRBD2. V shed 5 bases and J 2 bases; nucleotides not matched to a gene: 13. CDR3 length equals 18 residues. Germline V lookup: CDR1 SNHLY, CDR2 FYNNEI. For the CDR3, the DNA is TGTGCCAGCAGTTGGGAGACTAGCGGGAGTCAAAGACCCTACGAGCAGTACTTC. It is translated as CASSWETSGSQRPYEQYF.

The chain links TRBV30 to TRBJ2-3; the match to TRBD1 covers 8 bases. The CDR3 is 15 residues long. Germline-derived CDR1 and CDR2 are GTSNPN and SVGIG (reference sequence). V lost 5 bases, J lost 2 bases, and 9 bases stayed unmatched. The DNA of the CDR3 is TGTGCCTGGTCTCTCGGGACAGGCTCCACAGATACGCAGTATTTT. This codes for CAWSLGTGSTDTQYF. The complete variable domain, with remaining parts taken from reference TRBV30 and TRBJ2-3, reads SQTIHQWPATLVQPVGSPLSLECTVEGTSNPNLYWYRQAAGRGLQLLFYSVGIGQISSEVPQNLSASRPQDRQFILSSKKLLLSDSGFYLCAWSLGTGSTDTQYFGPGTRLTVL.

The chain recombines TRBV5-4 with TRBJ1-3; a possible D gene is TRBD1 (5 bases). Germline V gene lookup returns CDR1 SGHNT and CDR2 YYREEE (reference sequence). This CDR3 has 16 amino acids. V shed 1 base and J shed 0 bases, with 11 bases lying between them. The CDR3 DNA reads as TGTGCCAGCAGCTTGCGGACATCGAACTCTGGAAACACCATATATTTT. This gives the protein CASSLRTSNSGNTIYF.

This clone was observed once. The gene calls are TRBV19 and TRBJ2-7; perhaps TRBD1 as D (6 bases). The CDR3 is 14 amino acids. The ends were cut back, 3 bases at V and 9 bases at J, with 18 bases in the middle. CDR1 and CDR2 (germline): LNHDA, SQIVND (reference sequence). In nucleotides, the CDR3 is TGTGCCAGTAGTATCGAAGGGACACAAAAGTCGCAGTACTTC. Translated, it gives CASSIEGTQKSQYF.

The CDR3 DNA is TGTGCCAGCAGAACCGGGACTAGCGGCTACGAGCAGTACTTC. Encoded protein: CASRTGTSGYEQYF. V is TRBV7-8 and J is TRBJ2-7, with 11 bases aligning to TRBD2. CDR1 and CDR2 (germline): SGHVS, FQNEAQ. CDR3 length: 14 amino acids. V gave up 6 bases and J gave up 3 bases; unmatched junction bases: 4.

The V gene is TRBV11-2, the J gene TRBJ2-5; TRBD2 agrees at 7 bases. This CDR3 is built from 16 residues. Germline CDR1 reads SGHAT; CDR2 reads FQNNGV. V was pared by 2 bases and J by 2 bases, with 8 bases of the junction left unmatched. The CDR3 nucleotides read TGTGCCAGCAGCTTATGGTCTAGCGGAGGGCAAGAGACCCAGTACTTC. Encoded protein: CASSLWSSGGQETQYF.

J is TRBJ2-7 and V is TRBV7-9; 8 nucleotides align to TRBD1. With 5 bases clipped from V and 6 bases from J, the junction kept 12 bases outside the gene matches. Germline CDR1 reads SEHNR; CDR2 reads FQNEAQ (reference sequence). The CDR3 totals 15 residues. This chain's CDR3 is CASSHGQGIWVEQYF. The CDR3 DNA reads as TGTGCCAGCAGCCACGGACAGGGAATTTGGGTCGAGCAGTACTTC.

The gene calls are TRBV28 and TRBJ2-4; D may be TRBD2 (6 bases). V was trimmed by 6 bases and J by 5 bases, leaving 17 bases between them. CDR1 is MDHEN, CDR2 SYDVKM, per germline. This CDR3 has 15 residues. CDR3 sequence (DNA): TGTGCCAGCAGGGGAGGCCCGTGGGGGGAAAACATTCAGTACTTC. As protein: CASRGGPWGENIQYF.

CDR3 sequence (DNA): TGTGCCAGCCAAGGACAGGGGTCTAATTCACCCCTCCACTTT. Protein product: CASQGQGSNSPLHF. The genes are TRBV9 and TRBJ1-6; 9 bases fit TRBD1. J gave up 6 bases and V 7 bases, and 5 bases lay outside the gene matches. CDR1 is SGDLS, CDR2 YYNGEE, per germline. The CDR3 is 14 residues long.

The chain combines TRBV6-5 with TRBJ2-3; 8 nucleotides match TRBD2. Germline V gene lookup returns CDR1 MNHEY and CDR2 SVGAGI. J was trimmed by 5 bases and V by 5 bases; bases with no gene match: 3. The CDR3 has 13 amino acids. The CDR3, as DNA: TGTGCCAGCAGTCCCGCGGGGGGAGATACGCAGTATTTT. Amino acids: CASSPAGGDTQYF.

The chain carries TRBV6-5 and TRBJ1-1, with D hard to call. Germline assignment: CDR1 MNHEY and CDR2 SVGAGI. The CDR3 contains 16 residues. Trimming took off 0 bases at V and 3 bases at J, with 14 bases between the two ends. The CDR3: CASSYSLMGVDTEAFF. CDR3 DNA sequence: TGTGCCAGCAGTTACTCCTTAATGGGAGTGGACACTGAAGCTTTCTTT.

This clone was counted a few times. The V call is TRBV7-2, the J call TRBJ2-7; D gene unclear. Trimming cost V 1 base and J 2 bases, with 12 bases left between them. Germline CDR1 and CDR2: SGHTA and FQGNSA. The CDR3 consists of 15 residues. CDR3 sequence: CASSLESRLTYEQYF. For the CDR3, the DNA is TGTGCCAGCAGCTTAGAGTCGCGGCTAACCTACGAGCAGTACTTC.

The J gene is TRBJ1-1, the V gene TRBV6-7, with TRBD1 as a possible D gene (5 bases). TRBV6-7 carries the ORF label, with uncertain function. Trimming cost V 2 bases and J 10 bases, with 20 bases left between them. The CDR3 is 15 residues long. The CDR3 sequence: CASSYGQGWLIAAFF. CDR3 nucleotides: TGTGCCAGCAGTTACGGCCAGGGATGGTTGATCGCAGCTTTCTTT.